Below, 16 T cell receptor beta chains from the same sample are listed, as sequenced in a study of T and B cells in COVID-19 patients. Blood genomic DNA input for TRB amplification was about 240-500 ng. TRB rearrangements were amplified by multiplex PCR with BIOMED2 TRB-A/B primers. A single record per CDR3 protein comes from TCRdb applying MiXCR to the multiplex PCR reads. Among approximately 10,000 distinct CDR3 sequences listed, 30% were seen once. The source material was blood. The receptors stem from a human donor who had recovered from COVID-19.

This clonotype showed up just a few times. The J gene is TRBJ1-2, the V gene TRBV30, with D perhaps matching TRBD1 (6 bases). This CDR3 contains 12 residues. Per the germline V gene, CDR1 is GTSNPN and CDR2 is SVGIG (reference sequence). The V end was cut by 0 bases, the J end by 6 bases, with 8 bases between. The CDR3 DNA is TGTGCCTGGAGTGTATACAGGGATGGCTACACCTTC. Translated, it gives CAWSVYRDGYTF.

The chain uses TRBV12-3 or TRBV12-4 and TRBJ2-7; D call uncertain. The CDR3 runs to 11 residues. Between the trimmed V and J ends, which lost 3 bases and 7 bases, there was a span of 7 bases. CDR3 region: CASSLGGEQYV. The CDR3 nucleotides are TGTGCCAGCAGTTTGGGTGGGGAGCAGTACGTC.

This clonotype ranks as medium-sized. This chain uses TRBV29-1 with TRBJ2-5, with 10 bases aligning to TRBD2. This CDR3 is built from 16 residues. Per the germline V gene, CDR1 is SQVTM and CDR2 is ANQGSEA. CDR3 amino acids: CCASGFLAGDSETQYF. The CDR3 DNA is TGCTGTGCGTCGGGGTTTCTAGCGGGAGATTCGGAGACCCAGTACTTC.

The chain joins TRBV11-3 to TRBJ1-3, with 7 positions matching TRBD1. The trim removed 5 bases at V and 8 bases at J, leaving 9 bases unmatched. Germline values: CDR1 SGHNT, CDR2 YENEEA. CDR3 length equals 14 residues. The chain's CDR3 is CASSQTGEGDTIYF. CDR3 nucleotides: TGTGCCAGCAGCCAAACAGGGGAAGGAGACACCATATATTTT.

This chain uses TRBV4-2 with TRBJ2-1; the D gene is possibly TRBD1 (6 bases). This CDR3 region has 16 residues. The germline V gene encodes CDR1 LGHNA and CDR2 YNFKEQ. Trimming cost V 4 bases and J 10 bases, with 23 bases left between them. The CDR3 DNA follows: TGTGCCAGCAGCCGTGAAACAGGGCGGTCCTTAGGGGAGCAGTTCTTC. Protein: CASSRETGRSLGEQFF.

This clonotype was seen more than once but under ten times. The chain carries TRBV6-6 and TRBJ2-1; 7 nucleotides agree with TRBD1. Trimming removed 6 bases from V and 6 bases from J; junction bases left unmatched: 14. The V gene's germline CDR1 is MNHNY and CDR2 SVGAGI (reference sequence). This CDR3 spans 16 amino acids. The CDR3 here is CASRQERGLRGNEQFF. In DNA form, the CDR3 reads TGTGCCAGCAGGCAGGAGAGGGGGCTGAGGGGCAATGAGCAGTTCTTC.

The table lists this clonotype with a few counts. V is TRBV7-6 and J is TRBJ2-7, with 7 bases matching TRBD2. This CDR3 has 15 amino acids. V was pared by 2 bases and J by 1 base, with 5 bases of the junction left unmatched. Germline-derived CDR1 and CDR2 are SGHVS and FNYEAQ. The CDR3 DNA reads as TGTGCCAGCAGCTTAACCACCGGGGGGTCCTACGAGCAGTACGTC. It specifies CASSLTTGGSYEQYV.

V and J are TRBV5-1 and TRBJ2-2, with D unresolved. Germline V gene data show CDR1 as SGHRS and CDR2 as YFSETQ. The V gene lost 0 bases and the J gene lost 4 bases, with 4 bases spanning the gap. The length of the CDR3 is 13 residues. Written as DNA, the CDR3 is TGCGCCAGCAGCTTGGTAATCACCGGGGAGCTGTTTTTT. The encoded protein is CASSLVITGELFF.

The chain joins TRBV20-1 to TRBJ2-5, with 12 bases lining up with TRBD2. Trimming took 1 base from V and 0 from J; bases not matched to a gene: 6. CDR1 is DFQATT and CDR2 is SNEGSKA in the germline V gene (reference sequence). The CDR3 covers 17 residues. As DNA, the CDR3 is TGCAGTGCTAGAGGGGAGACTAGCGGGAGATACCAAGAGACCCAGTACTTC. Amino acid sequence: CSARGETSGRYQETQYF.

This clonotype occurred many times. The V gene is TRBV27, the J gene TRBJ2-1, with TRBD1 as a possible D gene (6 bases). Trimming removed 9 bases from V and 2 bases from J, with 14 bases in between. The CDR3 sequence is 14 residues long. Germline CDR1 reads MNHEY; CDR2 reads SMNVEV (reference sequence). This CDR3 reads CASRQVFTYNEQFF. The CDR3 DNA sequence: TGTGCCAGTAGACAGGTCTTTACCTACAATGAGCAGTTCTTC.

This chain joins TRBV24-1 and TRBJ2-2, with 16 nucleotides matching TRBD2. The germline gives CDR1 KGHDR, CDR2 SFDVKD. This CDR3 has 20 amino acids. V dropped 5 bases and J dropped 0; count of bases not matched to a gene: 8. In nucleotides, the CDR3 is TGTGCCACCAGTGCCTTACCCGGGACTAGCGGGAGGGCGAACACCGGGGAGCTGTTTTTT. This codes for CATSALPGTSGRANTGELFF.

This chain uses TRBV19 with TRBJ1-2; unclear D gene. The CDR3 sequence is 11 residues long. The V end lost 3 bases, the J end lost 8 bases, and 7 bases lay between the germline ends. Germline values: CDR1 LNHDA, CDR2 SQIVND (reference sequence). CDR3 protein: CASSIGRGYTF. The CDR3 DNA reads TGTGCCAGTAGTATCGGTCGGGGCTACACCTTC.

The sample holds a few counts of this clonotype. The V gene is TRBV20-1, the J gene TRBJ2-7, with D perhaps TRBD1 or TRBD2 (5 bases each). Between the trimmed V and J ends, which lost 4 bases and 5 bases, there was a span of 12 bases. Germline loops: CDR1 DFQATT, CDR2 SNEGSKA (reference sequence). The CDR3 covers 12 residues. CDR3 sequence (DNA): TGCAGTGCTACCCCGAGGGGCCACGAGCAGTACTTC. Translating it yields CSATPRGHEQYF.

This chain joins TRBV6-2 or TRBV6-3 and TRBJ2-7, with D perhaps TRBD2 (6 bases). CDR3 length: 14 amino acids. Germline loops: CDR1 MNHEY, CDR2 SVGEGT. Trimming cost V 7 bases and J 6 bases, with 19 bases left between them. The CDR3 sequence is CASMGRRLGSEQYV. CDR3 nucleotides: TGTGCCAGCATGGGCCGGCGACTAGGGAGCGAGCAGTACGTC.

The table lists this clonotype with a few counts. This rearrangement joins TRBV7-9 to TRBJ2-1; D unclear. CDR3 size: 15 residues. Germline V CDR1 and CDR2: SEHNR, FQNEAQ (reference sequence). V was shortened by 3 bases and J by 0 bases, with 9 bases between the two germline ends. The CDR3 DNA follows: TGTGCCAGCAGCTTCCGCGTGAGCTCCTACAATGAGCAGTTCTTC. Translated, it gives CASSFRVSSYNEQFF. The full variable domain, its missing parts supplied by reference TRBV7-9 and TRBJ2-1, is DTGVSQNPRHKITKRGQNVTFRCDPISEHNRLYWYRQTLGQGPEFLTYFQNEAQLEKSRLLSDRFSAERPKGSFSTLEIQRTEQGDSAMYLCASSFRVSSYNEQFFGPGTRLTVL.

This clonotype was picked up a small number of times. The gene calls are TRBV18 and TRBJ1-4; no definite D call. CDR1 is KGHSH, CDR2 LQKENI, per germline. Trimming shortened V by 8 bases and J by 8 bases, and 18 bases separated the two germline ends. This CDR3 region has 14 residues. CDR3 protein: CASSFSLAGEKLFF. CDR3 coding DNA: TGTGCCAGCAGTTTCTCCCTGGCGGGGGAAAAACTGTTTTTT.